The 10 T cell receptor beta chains given below trace back to one sample, sequenced in a study of beta chain features in type 1 diabetes (dated by TCRdb to 2017 to 2018). The library was made by the immunoSEQ multiplex PCR assay. All of the isolated RNA was reverse transcribed with the High Capacity cDNA Reverse Transcription Kit, so expressed TCRB transcripts were sequenced. TCRdb mirrors the immuneACCESS table, restricted to in-frame sequences. Some clones are absent from its copies; in checked studies, under half trace to an unresolved V gene, and the reason for the others is unknown. In all, the sample holds nearly 700,000 clones, and roughly 12% of those were seen once. In total, the top ten clones hold less than 0.025% of the sample. No antigen has been assigned to these receptors. Study-wide findings and limitations: Type 1 diabetes patients showed a moderate but significant shortening of TCRB CDR3 length in all four CD4+ subsets.

Sequences were obtained from naive CD4+ T cells from blood. The cell subset or site label on this specimen signifies: true naive CD4+ T cells. These receptors were collected from a man aged 18-30 years with type 1 diabetes.

J is TRBJ1-5 and V is TRBV9; a weak D match, TRBD1 (6 bases). V lost 6 bases and J 1 base, leaving 23 bases between the germline ends. CDR1 and CDR2 from the germline V gene are SGDLS and YYNGEE. The CDR3 is 18 amino acids. CDR3 nucleotides: TGTGCCAGCACCAGCGTAGATCAGGGGCGCCTAAGCAATCAGCCCCAGCATTTT. It specifies CASTSVDQGRLSNQPQHF.

The chain is built from TRBV7-9 and TRBJ2-4; possible D gene TRBD1, 6 bases. The V gene lost 5 bases and the J gene lost 8 bases, with 16 bases spanning the gap. The germline gives CDR1 SEHNR, CDR2 FQNEAQ (reference sequence). The CDR3 sequence is 14 residues long. CDR3 in DNA: TGTGCCAGCAGCCGAGGACCGAACAGGGACATTCAGTACTTC. Amino acids: CASSRGPNRDIQYF.

This clone was counted a single time. The gene calls are TRBV27 and TRBJ1-2; D remains ambiguous. This CDR3 spans 13 amino acids. The germline V and J ends were trimmed by 3 bases and 2 bases, with 7 bases remaining between them. The germline CDR1 and CDR2 sequences are MNHEY and SMNVEV (reference sequence). The CDR3 reads CASSFKQNYGYTF. DNA for the CDR3: TGTGCCAGCAGTTTTAAACAGAACTATGGCTACACCTTC.

This clone has more than one count but fewer than ten. The genes are TRBV30 and TRBJ1-5; 7 nucleotides align to TRBD1. Germline-derived CDR1 and CDR2 are GTSNPN and SVGIG (reference sequence). The CDR3 has 14 amino acids. Losses at the gene ends were 4 bases for V and 1 base for J; bases not matched to a gene: 4. The CDR3 DNA follows: TGTGCCTGGAATACAGGGGTGAGCAATCAGCCCCAGCATTTT. Translated: CAWNTGVSNQPQHF.

This clone was counted between two and nine times. This chain links TRBV10-3 with TRBJ2-5, with 12 positions matching TRBD2. V shed 0 bases and J 3 bases; nucleotides not matched to a gene: 2. Germline V lookup: CDR1 ENHRY, CDR2 SYGVKD. CDR3 length equals 16 residues. This CDR3 reads CAISESTSGREETQYF. The CDR3 coding sequence is TGTGCCATCAGTGAGTCGACTAGCGGGAGAGAAGAGACCCAGTACTTC.

This rearrangement joins TRBV7-9 to TRBJ1-1, with TRBD1 as a possible D gene (5 bases). Germline V gene sequence: CDR1 SEHNR, CDR2 FQNEAQ (reference sequence). The CDR3 is made up of 12 amino acids. V lost 5 bases to trimming and J lost 7 bases, with 11 bases between them. The CDR3 DNA reads TGTGCCAGCAGCCCACAGGTCCTTGAAGCTTTCTTT. Encoded protein: CASSPQVLEAFF. The full variable domain, rest sourced from reference TRBV7-9 and TRBJ1-1, is DTGVSQNPRHKITKRGQNVTFRCDPISEHNRLYWYRQTLGQGPEFLTYFQNEAQLEKSRLLSDRFSAERPKGSFSTLEIQRTEQGDSAMYLCASSPQVLEAFFGQGTRLTVV.

On this clone: At the DNA level, this CDR3 is encoded by other sequences in the same sample as well. The chain links TRBV28 to TRBJ1-2; D uncertain. The CDR3 totals 11 residues. Trimming left V 3 bases short and J 2 bases short, with 1 base between. CDR1 and CDR2 (germline): MDHEN, SYDVKM. Written as DNA, the CDR3 is TGTGCCAGCAGTTTGAACTATGGCTACACCTTC. Its translation: CASSLNYGYTF.

This chain joins TRBV19 and TRBJ1-5; D remains ambiguous. This CDR3 contains 14 residues. Germline V lookup: CDR1 LNHDA, CDR2 SQIVND (reference sequence). The V end was cut by 9 bases, the J end by 2 bases, with 14 bases between. The CDR3 loop is CASTYRAGNQPQHF. CDR3 coding DNA: TGTGCCAGCACCTACCGCGCGGGCAATCAGCCCCAGCATTTT.

This clone has a handful of counts. V is TRBV4-1 and J is TRBJ2-1; D call uncertain. Per germline, CDR1 MGHRA and CDR2 YSYEKL. Trimming took 1 base from V and 0 from J, leaving 7 bases between them. The CDR3 spans 15 residues. The CDR3 DNA is TGCGCCAGCAGCCAAGGTGTATTCTCCTACAATGAGCAGTTCTTC. Encoded protein: CASSQGVFSYNEQFF.

The chain is built from TRBV12-5 and TRBJ2-3, with D possibly being TRBD1 (6 bases). Germline V gene data show CDR1 as LGHNT and CDR2 as FRNRAP. This CDR3 spans 15 amino acids. Trimming took 2 bases from V and 5 from J, leaving 14 bases between them. The CDR3 loop is CASGLTSSGEDTQYF. In DNA form, the CDR3 reads TGTGCTAGTGGTTTGACCTCTTCAGGGGAAGATACGCAGTATTTT.